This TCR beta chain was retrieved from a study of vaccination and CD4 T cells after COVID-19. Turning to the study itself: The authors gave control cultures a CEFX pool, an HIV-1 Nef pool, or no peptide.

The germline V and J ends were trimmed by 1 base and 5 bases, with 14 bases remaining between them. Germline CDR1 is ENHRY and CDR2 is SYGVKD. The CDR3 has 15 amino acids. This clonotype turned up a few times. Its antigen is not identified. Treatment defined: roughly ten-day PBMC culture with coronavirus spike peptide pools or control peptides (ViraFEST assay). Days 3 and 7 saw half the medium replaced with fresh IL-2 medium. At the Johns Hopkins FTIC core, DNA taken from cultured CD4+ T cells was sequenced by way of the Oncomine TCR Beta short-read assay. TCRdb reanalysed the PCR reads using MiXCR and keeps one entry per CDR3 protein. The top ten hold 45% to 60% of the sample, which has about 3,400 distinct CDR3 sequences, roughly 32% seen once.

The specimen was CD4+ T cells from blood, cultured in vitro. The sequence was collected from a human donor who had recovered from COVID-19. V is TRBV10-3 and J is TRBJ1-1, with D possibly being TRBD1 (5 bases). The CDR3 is CAISEYIQRGTEAFF. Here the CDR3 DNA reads TGTGCCATCAGTGAGTACATCCAGAGGGGTACTGAAGCTTTCTTT.